What follows are 15 T cell receptor beta chains derived from one specimen sequenced in a study of T-cell reconstitution after alpha-beta-depleted transplantation in children. The library targeted TCRbeta and was prepared with unique molecular identifiers. One entry per CDR3 protein, called by TCRdb with MiXCR from the PCR reads. The repertoire holds about 160,000 distinct CDR3 sequences, with approximately 10% as singletons. Specimen: PBMCs, collected before TCRalphabeta/CD19-depleted stem cell transplant. The receptors here all came from a boy aged 2 to 10 with acute myeloid leukemia, due to receive a stem cell transplant.

This clonotype was seen repeatedly, ten times or more. The chain has TRBV7-2 and TRBJ1-4; the D is unclear. Germline V gives CDR1 SGHTA, CDR2 FQGNSA. The V and J ends lost 4 bases and 8 bases respectively, with 8 bases between them. The CDR3 covers 12 residues. CDR3 in amino acids: CASSYPGEKLFF. The CDR3 nucleotides read TGTGCCAGCAGCTACCCAGGAGAAAAACTGTTTTTT.

The chain is built from TRBV20-1 and TRBJ1-2, with a possible D match to TRBD1 (6 bases). The CDR3 runs to 16 residues. V was cut by 2 bases and J by 7 bases, with 23 bases left in between. The V gene's germline CDR1 is DFQATT and CDR2 SNEGSKA (reference sequence). Here the CDR3 reads CSARSRIQWGRSGYTF. The CDR3 DNA sequence: TGCAGTGCTAGAAGCCGAATCCAGTGGGGGCGCAGTGGCTACACCTTC.

In this sample, this clonotype turned up many times. The gene calls are TRBV5-6 and TRBJ2-2; no reliable D call. CDR1 and CDR2 (germline): SGHDT, YYEEEE. V was pared by 2 bases and J by 5 bases, with 16 bases between. The CDR3 has 16 amino acids. In DNA form, the CDR3 reads TGTGCCAGCAGCTTCGGTCCCAACGGTAGGACCGGGGAGCTGTTTTTT. This encodes CASSFGPNGRTGELFF.

This clonotype came up many times. The chain recombines TRBV7-2 with TRBJ2-1; TRBD2 might be the D (6 bases). The CDR3 has 14 residues. Trimming cost V 9 bases and J 0 bases, with 12 bases left between them. From germline, CDR1 is SGHTA and CDR2 FQGNSA. The CDR3 sequence is CASGGKSSYNEQFF. The DNA for the CDR3 is TGTGCCAGTGGGGGGAAAAGCTCCTACAATGAGCAGTTCTTC.

About this clonotype: A read error may be the cause here, since a much bigger clone is one base away. This chain links TRBV6-5 with TRBJ2-3; 10 nucleotides line up with TRBD1. Germline CDR1 and CDR2: MNHEY and SVGAGI. The CDR3 has 16 residues. The CDR3 protein is CASGYWGTGATDTQYF. The CDR3 region has the DNA TGTGCCAGCGGTTACTGGGGGACAGGGGCAACAGATACGCAGTATTTT.

This clonotype was seen at least ten times. V gene TRBV20-1 combines with J gene TRBJ2-3; D may be TRBD1 (5 bases). In germline, CDR1 is DFQATT, CDR2 SNEGSKA (reference sequence). V dropped 4 bases and J dropped 1 base, with 12 bases sitting between them. This CDR3 has 14 amino acids. In nucleotides, the CDR3 is TGCAGTGCTATTGATGTGACAGGCACAGATACGCAGTATTTT. This encodes CSAIDVTGTDTQYF.

This clonotype has ten or more counts. The chain is built from TRBV5-1 and TRBJ2-2, with D unresolved. Trimming removed 0 bases at V and 6 bases at J, with 9 bases between. Looked up from germline, CDR1 is SGHRS and CDR2 is YFSETQ. The CDR3 length is 14 residues. In DNA, the CDR3 is TGCGCCAGCAGCTTGGACCGGGTTTCCGGGGAGCTGTTTTTT. Translation gives CASSLDRVSGELFF.

In its sample, this clonotype was seen many times. V gene TRBV5-5 combines with J gene TRBJ2-7; 10 nucleotides align to TRBD1. Germline loops: CDR1 SGHKS, CDR2 YYEKEE (reference sequence). This CDR3 is 14 amino acids long. V trimming: 4 bases; J trimming: 3 bases; junction bases outside the gene matches: 4. In DNA, the CDR3 is TGTGCCAGCAGCCCGGACAGGGGGATCTACGAGCAGTACGTC. The encoded protein is CASSPDRGIYEQYV.

This clonotype has a handful of counts. Written as DNA, the CDR3 is TGTGCCTGGGCCGGGACAAACACCGGGGAGCTGTTTTTT. Translation gives CAWAGTNTGELFF. This chain connects TRBV30 to TRBJ2-2; a possible D gene is TRBD1 (6 bases). Germline lookup yields CDR1 GTSNPN and CDR2 SVGIG (reference sequence). The V and J ends lost 5 bases and 2 bases respectively, with 9 bases between them. This CDR3 is built from 13 residues.

As regards this clonotype: At one of its ends the junction is not consistent with the germline gene, which may arise from a read error. J is TRBJ1-5 and V is TRBV5-6, with no clear D. Germline assignment: CDR1 SGHDT and CDR2 YYEEEE. The CDR3 runs to 12 residues. CDR3 DNA: TGTTCCAGCAGCCGGGGAGATCAGCCCCAGCATTTT. This gives the protein CSSSRGDQPQHF.

This clonotype was observed at least ten times. The chain recombines TRBV2 with TRBJ1-2; D unresolved. CDR3 size: 12 residues. Germline lookup yields CDR1 SNHLY and CDR2 FYNNEI. Trimming stripped 4 bases from V and 3 bases from J, with 6 bases between. The CDR3 loop is CASSGDYYGYTF. CDR3 bases: TGTGCCAGCAGTGGAGATTACTATGGCTACACCTTC.

This clonotype was seen at least ten times. The rearrangement links TRBV10-3 to TRBJ2-1, with D perhaps TRBD2 (6 bases). This CDR3 comprises 13 residues. The germline gives CDR1 ENHRY, CDR2 SYGVKD. V lost 3 bases to trimming and J lost 10 bases, with 13 bases between them. CDR3 in amino acids: CAISDRTILEQFF. The CDR3 bases are TGTGCCATCAGTGATAGGACTATCCTCGAGCAGTTCTTC.

This clonotype was detected many times. The chain combines TRBV20-1 with TRBJ2-7, with 8 positions matching TRBD2. V lost 0 bases and J lost 6; bases outside the gene matches: 7. This CDR3 spans 14 amino acids. Germline V gives CDR1 DFQATT, CDR2 SNEGSKA (reference sequence). CDR3 amino acids: CSARDGAGGLEQYF. Written as DNA, the CDR3 is TGCAGTGCTAGAGATGGGGCGGGAGGACTCGAGCAGTACTTC.

The sample holds many counts of this clonotype. The chain carries TRBV19 and TRBJ1-6; weak D call: TRBD1 (6 bases). Germline CDR1 reads LNHDA; CDR2 reads SQIVND (reference sequence). Trimming left V 5 bases short and J 7 bases short, with 9 bases between. CDR3 size: 13 residues. This CDR3 is CASSYQGNSPLHF. CDR3 DNA sequence: TGTGCCAGTAGTTACCAGGGGAATTCACCCCTCCACTTT. Filled out from reference TRBV19 and TRBJ1-6, the complete variable domain reads DGGITQSPKYLFRKEGQNVTLSCEQNLNHDAMYWYRQDPGQGLRLIYYSQIVNDFQKGDIAEGYSVSREKKESFPLTVTSAQKNPTAFYLCASSYQGNSPLHFGNGTRLTVT.

This clonotype occurred many times. The chain combines TRBV4-2 with TRBJ1-1; possible D gene TRBD1, 6 bases. The CDR3 runs 15 residues. The germline V gene encodes CDR1 LGHNA and CDR2 YNFKEQ. Trimming took off 1 base at V and 1 base at J, with 10 bases between the two ends. The CDR3 spells CASSQGGHQNTEAFF. The CDR3, as DNA: TGTGCCAGCAGCCAAGGGGGACATCAGAACACTGAAGCTTTCTTT.